Listed below are T cell receptor beta chains from one sample, sequenced in a study of cytomegalovirus exposure and HLA in healthy donors. The protocol was immunoSEQ multiplex PCR, while the TCRdb copy is restricted to in-frame clones and leaves out a portion. Here the sample spans around 150,000 clones, 75% to 85% being singletons. Sequenced: PBMCs. The receptors stem from a woman aged 45-65 years in good health and CMV-seropositive. Both conserved end residues are part of each CDR3. D genes are given only for firm matches. Some rows mark clone size as missing; the rest say once, few, many or name a class of expanded clone.

few | TRBJ2-2 | - | TRBV5-4 | CASSLNRMNTGELFF | TGTGCCAGCAGCTTGAACAGGATGAACACCGGGGAGCTGTTTTTT
- | TRBJ1-2 | - | TRBV30 | CAWSLLGGYGYTF | TGTGCCTGGAGCCTCTTAGGGGGCTATGGCTACACCTTC
- | TRBJ1-6 | TRBD1 | TRBV2 | CASSDLGTGNSPLHF | TGTGCCAGCAGTGATTTGGGGACAGGTAATTCACCCCTCCACTTT
- | TRBJ1-6 | TRBD1 | TRBV19 | CASTRTGDHSPLHF | TGTGCCAGTACGCGGACAGGGGACCATTCACCCCTCCACTTT
- | TRBJ1-5 | - | TRBV28 | CASSSNRVGSNQPQHF | TGTGCCAGCAGCTCTAACAGGGTCGGGAGCAATCAGCCCCAGCATTTT
- | TRBJ2-1 | TRBD2 | TRBV5-1 | CASSSSGGSSYNEQFF | TGCGCCAGCAGCTCGAGCGGCGGGAGCTCCTACAATGAGCAGTTCTTC
- | TRBJ1-1 | - | TRBV7-9 | CASSLVYVTGYMNTEAFF | TGTGCCAGCAGCTTAGTTTATGTTACAGGCTACATGAACACTGAAGCTTTCTTT
- | TRBJ2-3 | TRBD2 | TRBV7-2 | CASSLWLAGGRVTDTQYF | TGTGCCAGCAGCTTATGGCTAGCGGGGGGGCGTGTCACAGATACGCAGTATTTT
once | TRBJ1-4 | - | TRBV5-3 | CARTPRAIGEKLFF | TGTGCCAGAACCCCAAGAGCTATCGGGGAAAAACTGTTTTTT
- | TRBJ1-5 | TRBD1 | TRBV2 | CASSGLDRVGQPQHF | TGTGCCAGCAGTGGATTGGACAGGGTAGGACAGCCCCAGCATTTT
- | TRBJ2-7 | - | TRBV2 | CASSDGVSYEQYF | TGTGCCAGCAGTGACGGGGTCTCCTACGAGCAGTACTTC
- | TRBJ1-1 | - | TRBV18 | CASSPLGVVGNTEAFF | TGTGCCAGCTCACCACTAGGGGTGGTGGGTAACACTGAAGCTTTCTTT
- | TRBJ1-5 | TRBD1 | TRBV5-1 | CASSPGTVSNQPQHF | TGCGCCAGTAGCCCTGGGACAGTTAGCAATCAGCCCCAGCATTTT
- | TRBJ1-1 | TRBD1 | TRBV7-9 | CASSGTASNTEAFF | TGTGCCAGCAGCGGGACAGCCTCAAACACTGAAGCTTTCTTT
- | TRBJ2-3 | TRBD1 | TRBV19 | CASSITTGEYTDTQYF | TGTGCCAGTAGTATCACTACAGGGGAGTACACAGATACGCAGTATTTT
- | TRBJ1-2 | TRBD1 | TRBV5-1 | CASSLQPGQGRAYGYTF | TGCGCCAGCAGCTTACAGCCGGGACAGGGGCGAGCCTATGGCTACACCTTC